The 2 T cell receptor beta chains given below trace back to one sample, sequenced in a study of T cell repertoires in cytomegalovirus infection. Antigen specificity for these receptors is unknown. Using its own MiXCR run on the reads, TCRdb lists one record per CDR3 protein. The sample contains around 100,000 distinct CDR3 sequences, 30% to 35% of which appear only once. The input for sequencing was CD8+ T cells from cultured PBMCs, taken from culture after CMV antigen stimulation. The origin of the receptors is a human donor in good health (CMV status not recorded). Some clones in this sample may be carry-over from other donors' samples.

The V gene is TRBV11-3, the J gene TRBJ2-7; a weak D match, TRBD1 (7 bases). The CDR3 is made up of 13 amino acids. V was shortened by 0 bases and J by 6 bases, with 9 bases between the two germline ends. Germline loops: CDR1 SGHNT, CDR2 YENEEA. The CDR3 DNA follows: TGTGCCAGCAGCTTAGAGCAGGGGGGCGAGCAGTACTTC. It translates to CASSLEQGGEQYF.

Only a few counts were recorded for this clonotype. This chain connects TRBV20-1 to TRBJ1-5; 9 bases match TRBD1. The CDR3 spans 11 residues. In germline, CDR1 is DFQATT, CDR2 SNEGSKA (reference sequence). CDR3 DNA sequence: TGCAGCCACAGGGGGCGTCAGCCCCAGCATTTT. Protein sequence: CSHRGRQPQHF.